This T cell receptor (beta chain) emerged from a study of blood T cell repertoires in COVID-19 (dated by TCRdb to the early 2020s). Background on the whole study: Samples from collaborators originated in the United States, Italy and Spain and spanned both the acute and convalescent phases of COVID-19. The material from the prospective study consisted of cDNA or gDNA derived from T cells, B-cell-depleted T cells, or PBMCs. The dataset comprised deeply sampled blood TCRbeta repertoires from subjects exposed to, actively infected with, or recovered from COVID-19. The repertoires were released in a freely available public database meant as a resource for research on the immune response to SARS-CoV-2. Samples were obtained from the ongoing ImmuneRACE study (first 160 participants) and from over 1,000 subjects provided by 6 global collaborators. Nearly every sample came with metadata listing a de-identified subject ID, COVID-19 status, age in years and sex. Where HLA class I and class II types were available, the types were taken from metadata supplied by the sample provider, not from assay-based typing.

Whole blood was collected in K2EDTA tubes by collaborating institutions according to the institutions' own protocols. For TCRbeta analysis, collaborators shipped samples in one of three forms: frozen whole blood, isolated PBMCs, or DNA extracted from either of those sample types. Study-wide findings and limitations: The quantity of clinical and demographic metadata differed by source and by participant and was supplied without curation.

This clone was recorded only once. It lacks a known antigen. Base-call qualities are not available, and no considerably larger clone is one nucleotide away. TCRbeta CDR3 regions were amplified from genomic DNA by means of the immunoSEQ Assay, a bias-controlled multiplex PCR. As for the authors' bioinformatics: The number of nucleated cells in each sample was estimated by amplification of reference gene primers within the assay. Sequence reads were collapsed and filtered to measure the absolute abundance of every unique TCRbeta CDR3 rearrangement. For each sample, productive Simpson clonality was calculated by taking the square root of Simpson's diversity index across productive rearrangements. TCRdb took over this immuneACCESS table, retaining in-frame rearrangements with V and J assigned. Such tables are incomplete; in checked studies, under half of the missing clones stem from an unresolved V gene, and the remainder is unexplained. That table supplies the V and J calls and clone size; D and trimming were determined from the DNA. This sample comprises around 250,000 clones, around 86% of them detected only once. The top ten constitute around 8.8% of the sample.

Input material: peripheral blood. This TCR came from a man aged 35 to 55 with active or convalescent COVID-19.

The CDR3 protein: CASSRWGDEQFF. At the DNA level, the sequence is TGTGCCAGCAGTAGGTGGGGCGATGAGCAGTTCTTC. The chain joins TRBV14 to TRBJ2-1; matching of 5 bases hints at TRBD1 as the D gene. The germline V gene sets CDR1 to SGHDN and CDR2 to FVKESK. The trim is 6 bases for V and 8 bases for J, with a gap of 11 bases between the germline ends. CDR3 length: 12 amino acids, cysteine to phenylalanine. Of all the DNA, just the CDR3 is kept, 36 bases in frame from base 1.